A single sample is the source of the 26 T cell receptor beta chains below, sequenced in a study of T cells in tuberculosis (dated by TCRdb to 2016 to 2019). This specimen's time point label, interpreted: new active TB diagnosis, blood taken before or within 7 days of starting treatment. The method behind the library was the immunoSEQ multiplex PCR assay. TCRdb carries this immuneACCESS record with in-frame sequences only. Its versions omit some clonotypes, under half of them owing to an unresolved V gene in the studies checked, with the rest unexplained. The sample has more than 20,000 clones on record, about 85% of them singletons. The ten top clones hold just under 15% of the sample. The sequencing used PBMCs, collected at tuberculosis diagnosis. These receptors all come from an adult with tuberculosis.

This rearrangement joins TRBV2 to TRBJ2-7; TRBD2 aligns across 9 bases. In germline, CDR1 is SNHLY, CDR2 FYNNEI. The CDR3 contains 14 residues. Losses at the gene ends were 6 bases for V and 5 bases for J; bases not matched to a gene: 8. This CDR3 reads CASRGAGGPHEQYF. CDR3 in DNA: TGTGCCAGCAGAGGGGCGGGGGGGCCCCACGAGCAGTACTTC.

The V gene is TRBV7-2, the J gene TRBJ2-5, with a tentative D call TRBD2 (6 bases). V dropped 8 bases and J dropped 2 bases, with 15 bases sitting between them. Germline V CDR1 and CDR2: SGHTA, FQGNSA. CDR3 length: 14 residues. The CDR3 region has the DNA TGTGCCAGCGGGCCCCAGGGAGGTCAAGAGACCCAGTACTTC. This codes for CASGPQGGQETQYF.

The gene calls are TRBV19 and TRBJ2-3; no reliable D call. This CDR3 spans 12 amino acids. V was pared by 2 bases and J by 4 bases, with 4 bases between. The germline V gene encodes CDR1 LNHDA and CDR2 SQIVND (reference sequence). CDR3 in DNA: TGTGCCAGTAGTATAATCGCAGATACGCAGTATTTT. Translation gives CASSIIADTQYF. Full variable domain (missing parts from reference TRBV19 and TRBJ2-3): DGGITQSPKYLFRKEGQNVTLSCEQNLNHDAMYWYRQDPGQGLRLIYYSQIVNDFQKGDIAEGYSVSREKKESFPLTVTSAQKNPTAFYLCASSIIADTQYFGPGTRLTVL.

J is TRBJ2-7 and V is TRBV29-1, with 11 bases aligning to TRBD2. This CDR3 has 18 residues. With V trimmed by 8 bases and J by 1 base, 19 bases remained unmatched. CDR1 is SQVTM, CDR2 ANQGSEA, per germline. Here the CDR3 DNA reads TGCAGCTTCTTAGGAGGTAGCGGGGGGGTCCGAGGTTCCTACGAGCAGTACTTC. It translates to CSFLGGSGGVRGSYEQYF.

The rearrangement joins TRBV30 to TRBJ1-2, with 8 bases aligning to TRBD1. The CDR3 is made up of 13 amino acids. Germline CDR1 and CDR2: GTSNPN and SVGIG (reference sequence). Trimming took 1 base from V and 5 from J; bases not matched to a gene: 3. The CDR3 loop is CAWSEDRDYGYTF. CDR3 nucleotides: TGTGCCTGGAGTGAGGACAGGGATTATGGCTACACCTTC.

The chain is built from TRBV30 and TRBJ1-1, with 10 bases fitting TRBD1. J gave up 8 bases and V 4 bases, and 10 bases lay outside the gene matches. CDR3 length: 14 amino acids. CDR1 GTSNPN and CDR2 SVGIG come from the germline V gene (reference sequence). Here the CDR3 DNA reads TGTGCCTGGAAAAGGACAGGGGGAGACGGCGAAGCTTTCTTT. Translating gives CAWKRTGGDGEAFF. The variable domain in full, completed from reference TRBV30 and TRBJ1-1, reads SQTIHQWPATLVQPVGSPLSLECTVEGTSNPNLYWYRQAAGRGLQLLFYSVGIGQISSEVPQNLSASRPQDRQFILSSKKLLLSDSGFYLCAWKRTGGDGEAFFGQGTRLTVV.

CDR3 in amino acids: CASSPSGGTNYGYTF. The CDR3 DNA sequence: TGTGCCAGCAGCCCTAGCGGGGGGACCAACTATGGCTACACCTTC. This rearrangement joins TRBV5-5 to TRBJ1-2; weak D call: TRBD1 (5 bases). The V and J ends lost 4 bases and 2 bases respectively, with 15 bases between them. Looked up from germline, CDR1 is SGHKS and CDR2 is YYEKEE (reference sequence). This CDR3 is 15 amino acids long.

Here the CDR3 DNA reads TGTGCCAGCAGCGTAGGGGGGACAGGGACGGAGACCCAGTACTTC. Translation: CASSVGGTGTETQYF. The chain couples TRBV9 to TRBJ2-5, with 9 bases aligning to TRBD1. The CDR3 is made up of 15 amino acids. V dropped 0 bases and J dropped 5; count of bases not matched to a gene: 5. Looked up from germline, CDR1 is SGDLS and CDR2 is YYNGEE.

CDR3 sequence (DNA): TGCGCCAGCAGCCAAGCGGGGGGGGTCACAGCTTTCTTT. Its protein is CASSQAGGVTAFF. V and J are TRBV4-3 and TRBJ1-1; weak D call: TRBD1 (5 bases). Germline CDR1 and CDR2: LGHNA and YSLEER. V lost 1 base to trimming and J lost 10 bases, with 13 bases between them. This CDR3 comprises 13 residues.

The J gene is TRBJ2-7, the V gene TRBV27, with a tentative D call TRBD2 (6 bases). V dropped 7 bases and J dropped 3 bases, with 16 bases sitting between them. CDR3 length equals 14 residues. Germline values: CDR1 MNHEY, CDR2 SMNVEV (reference sequence). In DNA, the CDR3 is TGTGCCAGCACCAACTTAGGAGGGAGCTACGAGCAGTACTTC. The encoded protein is CASTNLGGSYEQYF.

V usage is TRBV2 and J usage is TRBJ1-5; TRBD1 matches 8 bases. This CDR3 region has 14 residues. V was clipped by 4 bases and J by 5 bases; unmatched bases: 4. Per the germline V gene, CDR1 is SNHLY and CDR2 is FYNNEI. Here the CDR3 DNA reads TGTGCCAGCAGTGGGACAGGGACTGATCAGCCCCAGCATTTT. Amino acids: CASSGTGTDQPQHF. The variable domain in full, completed from reference TRBV2 and TRBJ1-5, reads EPEVTQTPSHQVTQMGQEVILRCVPISNHLYFYWYRQILGQKVEFLVSFYNNEISEKSEIFDDQFSVERPDGSNFTLKIRSTKLEDSAMYFCASSGTGTDQPQHFGDGTRLSIL.

J is TRBJ2-7 and V is TRBV5-6, with 10 bases that match TRBD2. V shed 4 bases, J shed 2 bases, and the junction held 6 bases outside the gene matches. The CDR3 is made up of 15 amino acids. CDR1 and CDR2 from the germline V gene are SGHDT and YYEEEE. CDR3 bases: TGTGCCAGCAGCCCAGGACTAGCGGTAACCTACGAGCAGTACTTC. Protein product: CASSPGLAVTYEQYF.

V usage is TRBV6-1 and J usage is TRBJ1-1, with 8 bases that match TRBD1. J was trimmed by 2 bases and V by 6 bases; bases with no gene match: 8. CDR1 and CDR2 from the germline V gene are MNHNS and SASEGT. There are 15 residues in the CDR3. The DNA of the CDR3 is TGTGCCAGCAGCCGGCGACAGGGGTCAAACACTGAAGCTTTCTTT. It translates to CASSRRQGSNTEAFF.

The rearrangement uses TRBV6-4 and TRBJ2-3; tentatively, D is TRBD2 (5 bases). The CDR3 is 14 amino acids. CDR1 and CDR2 from the germline V gene are MRHNA and SNTAGT. Between the trimmed V and J ends, which lost 3 bases and 2 bases, there was a span of 9 bases. CDR3 in DNA: TGTGCCAGCAGTGAGACTATTTACACAGATACGCAGTATTTT. Protein: CASSETIYTDTQYF.

The rearrangement links TRBV28 to TRBJ1-5, with D possibly matching TRBD1 (5 bases). Germline values: CDR1 MDHEN, CDR2 SYDVKM. V was pared by 10 bases and J by 8 bases, with 18 bases between. This CDR3 is built from 13 residues. CDR3 sequence (DNA): TGTGCCATTGGGGCACCGCCGGGTGAGCCCCAGCATTTT. Protein sequence: CAIGAPPGEPQHF.

The chain couples TRBV11-1 to TRBJ2-1, with D possibly TRBD1 on 5 matching bases. The V and J ends lost 1 base and 2 bases respectively, with 9 bases between them. Germline V gene data show CDR1 as SGHAT and CDR2 as FQDESV (reference sequence). CDR3 length: 15 amino acids. The chain's CDR3 is CASSLDRSAYNEQFF. CDR3 sequence (DNA): TGTGCCAGCAGCTTAGACAGGAGCGCCTACAATGAGCAGTTCTTC.

The chain combines TRBV2 with TRBJ2-3; 8 nucleotides match TRBD2. J was trimmed by 5 bases and V by 5 bases; bases with no gene match: 3. CDR3 length: 13 residues. Germline CDR1 SNHLY, CDR2 FYNNEI. As DNA, the CDR3 is TGTGCCAGCAGTTTAGCGGGGAGAGATACGCAGTATTTT. It is translated as CASSLAGRDTQYF.

The chain uses TRBV2 and TRBJ2-7; a possible D gene is TRBD2 (5 bases). The CDR3 totals 12 residues. Germline V gene lookup returns CDR1 SNHLY and CDR2 FYNNEI. V shed 7 bases and J shed 6 bases, with 13 bases lying between them. The CDR3 region is CASTGEKAEQYF. The CDR3 DNA follows: TGTGCCAGCACTGGGGAGAAGGCCGAGCAGTACTTC.

V is TRBV20-1 and J is TRBJ1-2; maybe TRBD1 (6 bases). The CDR3 extends over 8 amino acids. The germline V gene has CDR1 DFQATT and CDR2 SNEGSKA (reference sequence). The V gene lost 6 bases and the J gene lost 14 bases, with 10 bases spanning the gap. In nucleotides, the CDR3 is TGCAGTGCAAACAGGGAAACCTTC. Protein sequence: CSANRETF.

The chain employs TRBV18 and TRBJ1-1; TRBD1 agrees at 7 bases. The germline V gene has CDR1 KGHSH and CDR2 LQKENI. V shed 6 bases, J shed 1 base, and the junction held 14 bases outside the gene matches. CDR3 length equals 17 residues. The CDR3 region is CASSPRRQGAGNTEAFF. As DNA, the CDR3 is TGTGCCAGCTCCCCCCGGAGACAGGGTGCTGGGAACACTGAAGCTTTCTTT.

The chain couples TRBV7-8 to TRBJ2-1; 7 positions agree with TRBD2. V lost 5 bases to trimming and J lost 1 base; unmatched junction nucleotides: 11. The CDR3 sequence is 17 residues long. Germline values: CDR1 SGHVS, CDR2 FQNEAQ. CDR3: CASSPGRASGSYNEQFF. DNA of the CDR3: TGTGCCAGCAGCCCAGGCCGGGCTAGCGGTTCCTACAATGAGCAGTTCTTC.

The chain combines TRBV11-2 with TRBJ1-1; D is uncertain. CDR1 is SGHAT and CDR2 is FQNNGV in the germline V gene. Trimming took off 7 bases at V and 1 base at J, with 10 bases between the two ends. The CDR3 runs to 13 residues. This CDR3 reads CASNQRQNTEAFF. The CDR3 region has the DNA TGTGCCAGCAACCAAAGACAGAACACTGAAGCTTTCTTT.

The V and J genes are TRBV6-5 and TRBJ2-5, with D perhaps matching TRBD2 (6 bases). Per the germline V gene, CDR1 is MNHEY and CDR2 is SVGAGI. The CDR3 length is 14 residues. Trimming stripped 6 bases from V and 1 base from J, with 12 bases between. DNA of the CDR3: TGTGCCAGCAGGGCGGGGCCTGCCCAAGAGACCCAGTACTTC. Protein: CASRAGPAQETQYF.

The rearrangement uses TRBV27 and TRBJ2-1, with 10 bases identical to TRBD2. The ends lost 1 base at V and 7 bases at J; junction bases unmatched: 16. CDR3 length equals 19 residues. The V gene's germline CDR1 is MNHEY and CDR2 SMNVEV (reference sequence). The CDR3 region has the DNA TGTGCCAGCAGTTTATACGGAGGGGGATCTAGCGGGAGATGGAATGAGCAGTTCTTC. This encodes CASSLYGGGSSGRWNEQFF.

There are a few counts of this clone. The CDR3 protein is CASSAAKAGVSYNEQFF. The CDR3 region has the DNA TGCGCCAGCAGTGCCGCGAAAGCGGGAGTTTCCTACAATGAGCAGTTCTTC. The V call is TRBV10-1, the J call TRBJ2-1; 8 positions agree with TRBD2. Germline V gene data show CDR1 as WNHNN and CDR2 as SYGVQD (reference sequence). The CDR3 is 17 residues long. Trimming at V came to 4 bases and at J to 1 base, leaving 9 bases not matched to a gene.

J is TRBJ1-2 and V is TRBV2; D uncertain. There are 14 residues in the CDR3. Germline V gives CDR1 SNHLY, CDR2 FYNNEI. The V and J ends lost 1 base and 3 bases respectively, with 9 bases between them. The CDR3 nucleotides are TGTGCCAGCAGTGAAGGTTTTACGGACTATGGCTACACCTTC. Protein: CASSEGFTDYGYTF.